Given below is one TCR beta chain in context. Between the trimmed V and J ends, which lost 4 bases and 10 bases, there was a span of 11 bases. The germline V gene has CDR1 LGHDT and CDR2 YNNKEL (reference sequence). The CDR3 runs 12 residues. TCRdb's copy holds only in-frame clones and misses some; the assay was immunoSEQ multiplex PCR. In the table there are some 74,000 clones, approximately 94% of which are singletons. These data originate in a study of control samples from healthy donors and cancer patients. The sample was blood. The clonotype was recovered from a young woman in good health. The gene calls are TRBV3-1 (or the pseudogene TRBV3-2) and TRBJ2-1; D call uncertain. CDR3 protein: CASSRTTEEQFF. The CDR3 nucleotides read TGTGCCAGCAGCCGAACCACAGAAGAGCAGTTCTTC.